These T cell receptor beta chains were read from a single sample in a study of control samples from healthy donors and cancer patients. Produced via immunoSEQ multiplex PCR; TCRdb's table is partial and in-frame only. Of a few thousand clones listed, approximately 96% were seen once; the top ten hold about 11%. The sequencing input was PBMCs. The receptor source for this set is a man in his 70s with colorectal cancer. CDR3s include the opening cysteine and the closing phenylalanine or tryptophan. A D gene is named only where the DNA matches it firmly. Size is stated for part of the rows, as once, few or many counts, or as a class when the clone is expanded.

D gene	V gene	clone size	J gene	CDR3 DNA	CDR3 protein
NA	TRBV30	once	TRBJ2-1	TGTGCCTGGAGTTTGAAAGGGGGGGACAATGAGCAGTTCTTC	CAWSLKGGDNEQFF
TRBD1	TRBV7-9	few	TRBJ2-5	TGTGCCAGCAGCTTAGCAGGGGGCGCGGAGACCCAGTACTTC	CASSLAGGAETQYF
NA	TRBV24-1	NA	TRBJ2-4	TGTGCCACCAGTGATTTGCAGTATGGCAAAAACATTCAGTACTTC	CATSDLQYGKNIQYF
TRBD2	TRBV2	NA	TRBJ2-3	TGTGCCAGCAGTGATGGGCGGGGGGGACGTACAGATACGCAGTATTTT	CASSDGRGGRTDTQYF
NA	TRBV24-1	NA	TRBJ2-1	TGTGCCACCAGTGATCCGCACGGCAGGAGCTTGGATGAGCAGTTCTTC	CATSDPHGRSLDEQFF
NA	TRBV4-1	NA	TRBJ1-5	TGCGCCAGCAGCCAAGAGGATCCTAGCAATCAGCCCCAGCATTTT	CASSQEDPSNQPQHF
TRBD1	TRBV4-3	NA	TRBJ2-3	TGCGCCAGCAGCCAGGGACAGGGGATACCTACAGATACGCAGTATTTT	CASSQGQGIPTDTQYF
TRBD2	TRBV4-2	NA	TRBJ2-2	TGTGCCAGCAGCCAAGAGACTAGCCCTAACACCGGGGAGCTGTTTTTT	CASSQETSPNTGELFF
TRBD1	TRBV6-5	NA	TRBJ1-1	TGTGCCAGCAGTAACGACAGGGGCTCTAACACTGAAGCTTTCTTT	CASSNDRGSNTEAFF
NA	TRBV5-4	NA	TRBJ2-7	TGTGCCAGCAGCCCAGGGACGGTGAGCTCCTACGAGCAGTACTTC	CASSPGTVSSYEQYF
TRBD1	TRBV7-2	NA	TRBJ2-7	TGTGCCAGCAGCTTAGTAGTAGGGGGCAGGGTTAGCTACGAGCAGTACTTC	CASSLVVGGRVSYEQYF
NA	TRBV19	NA	TRBJ2-5	TGTGCCAGTAGTTTCCGGGCCCGGGGCGAAGAGACCCAGTACTTC	CASSFRARGEETQYF
NA	TRBV9	NA	TRBJ1-1	TGTGCCAGCAGCGTAGGAAGGGGTCCGAACACTGAAGCTTTCTTT	CASSVGRGPNTEAFF
TRBD1	TRBV28	NA	TRBJ2-7	TGTGCCAGCAGCCAAGCGACAGGGGTTTACGAGCAGTACTTC	CASSQATGVYEQYF
NA	TRBV7-2	NA	TRBJ1-2	TGTGCCAGCAGCTTTCGACGGATCTATGGCTACACCTTC	CASSFRRIYGYTF
NA	TRBV28	NA	TRBJ1-5	TGTGCCAGCAACCACAGGAGTAGCAATCAGCCCCAGCATTTT	CASNHRSSNQPQHF
NA	TRBV6-5	NA	TRBJ1-1	TGTGCCAGCGGATCGGGGGGGCGGGTAGACACTGAAGCTTTCTTT	CASGSGGRVDTEAFF
NA	TRBV5-5	NA	TRBJ1-1	TGTGCCAGCAGCTTGGGACCAAACACTGAAGCTTTCTTT	CASSLGPNTEAFF
NA	TRBV5-5	NA	TRBJ2-5	TGTGCCAGCAGACCGACAGGGGAGGGCGGCCAGTACTTC	CASRPTGEGGQYF
NA	TRBV5-1	NA	TRBJ1-3	TGCGCCAGCAGCTTAATCCCTGGAAACACCATATATTTT	CASSLIPGNTIYF
NA	TRBV7-9	NA	TRBJ2-4	TGTGCCAGCAGCTTAGACGGGAGACCGAGTCTAGCCAAAAACATTCAGTACTTC	CASSLDGRPSLAKNIQYF
NA	TRBV7-2	NA	TRBJ1-1	TGTGCCAGCAGCTTAAAGAGACACCAACTGAACACTGAAGCTTTCTTT	CASSLKRHQLNTEAFF
TRBD1	TRBV7-7	NA	TRBJ2-3	TGTGCTAGCAGCCTAGGACAGGGAGGAACAGATACGCAGTATTTT	CASSLGQGGTDTQYF
NA	TRBV27	NA	TRBJ2-2	TGTGCCAGCAGTTTATTGGGACACCTGAACACCGGGGAGCTGTTTTTT	CASSLLGHLNTGELFF
NA	TRBV7-9	NA	TRBJ2-7	TGTGCCAGCAGCTTAGACCGGGAAGGCGACGAGCAGTACTTC	CASSLDREGDEQYF
NA	TRBV30	NA	TRBJ1-2	TGTGCCTGGAGTGTACGAGAAAAGGAGAAATATGGCTACACCTTC	CAWSVREKEKYGYTF
TRBD1	TRBV4-1	NA	TRBJ1-1	TGCGCCAGCAGCCACTTGGACAGGCCGCGCGGGGGGACTGAAGCTTTCTTT	CASSHLDRPRGGTEAFF
TRBD1	TRBV28	NA	TRBJ2-7	TGTGCCAGCCTGGGACAGGGGGGAACCTACGAGCAGTACTTC	CASLGQGGTYEQYF
TRBD2	TRBV6-1	NA	TRBJ2-5	TGTGCCAGCAGTGAAACTAGCGGGGGGGCCGAGACCCAGTACTTC	CASSETSGGAETQYF
NA	TRBV28	NA	TRBJ2-7	TGTGCCAGCAGCCGTTGGGGTTACGAGCAGTACTTC	CASSRWGYEQYF
TRBD2	TRBV28	NA	TRBJ2-7	TGTGCCAGCAGTTCTCTTAGCGGGGCCTCCTACGAGCAGTACTTC	CASSSLSGASYEQYF
NA	TRBV4-2	NA	TRBJ2-3	TGTGCCAGCAGCGATGGGAGTCGCACAGATACGCAGTATTTT	CASSDGSRTDTQYF
TRBD1	TRBV7-2	NA	TRBJ2-7	TGTGCCAGCAGCTTACAGGGGGCGAACGAGCAGTACTTC	CASSLQGANEQYF
NA	TRBV7-2	NA	TRBJ1-1	TGTGCCAGCAGCTTTTCCCAGAGCAACACTGAAGCTTTCTTT	CASSFSQSNTEAFF
TRBD1	TRBV28	NA	TRBJ2-7	TGTGCCAGCACTCTTGGGGGACAGGGGGTCTCCTACGAGCAGTACTTC	CASTLGGQGVSYEQYF
NA	TRBV13	NA	TRBJ1-2	TGTGCCAGCAGCTTAGCCGGGACGGACGTAAACTCTAACTATGGCTACACCTTC	CASSLAGTDVNSNYGYTF
NA	TRBV11-3	NA	TRBJ1-2	TGTGCCAGCAGCTTAAGGGTCGGCGCAGGGGAAATTGTCCATGGTGGCTACACCTTC	CASSLRVGAGEIVHGGYTF
TRBD1	TRBV18	NA	TRBJ1-6	TGTGCCAGTAAAGAGGGGGCGGCTAATTCACCCCTCCACTTT	CASKEGAANSPLHF